The 8 T cell receptor beta chains presented below share a single source sample, sequenced in a study of shared clonotypes between healthy human individuals (dated by TCRdb to between 2020 and 2021). Library preparation was by the immunoSEQ multiplex PCR assay. TCRdb took this table from immuneACCESS and kept in-frame rearrangements with V and J called. Such tables lack part of the clones; where checked against another copy, unresolved V genes explain under half of the gap, and the rest is unexplained. The sample profile shows around 450,000 clones; 70% to 80% of them were found once. The top ten hold under 15% of the sample. The source material was PBMCs. These receptors originate from a woman aged 40 to 55 in good health. Some clones in this sample may be carry-over from other donors' samples.

As concerns this clone: In the same sample, other DNA sequences code for this CDR3. The rearrangement joins TRBV2 to TRBJ2-3, with 8 positions matching TRBD2. Trimming at V came to 7 bases and at J to 1 base, leaving 4 bases not matched to a gene. Germline V gene sequence: CDR1 SNHLY, CDR2 FYNNEI. This CDR3 has 14 amino acids. The CDR3 is CASNPTSGTDTQYF. DNA for the CDR3: TGTGCCAGCAATCCGACTAGCGGCACAGATACGCAGTATTTT.

V and J are TRBV7-2 and TRBJ2-2; D is perhaps TRBD2 (6 bases). Deletions cut 5 bases from V and 2 bases from J, with 12 bases between. The CDR3 has 15 amino acids. From germline, CDR1 is SGHTA and CDR2 FQGNSA. This chain's CDR3 is CASSPRLGNTGELFF. Written as DNA, the CDR3 is TGTGCCAGCAGCCCCCGACTAGGAAACACCGGGGAGCTGTTTTTT.

This chain connects TRBV10-1 to TRBJ2-7, with TRBD2 matching over 10 bases. The CDR3 runs to 13 residues. The germline gives CDR1 WNHNN, CDR2 SYGVQD (reference sequence). Trimming removed 9 bases from V and 3 bases from J; junction bases left unmatched: 5. CDR3 protein: CARPQREGYEQYF. DNA for the CDR3: TGCGCCAGGCCCCAGCGGGAGGGCTACGAGCAGTACTTC.

The chain joins TRBV29-1 to TRBJ2-1; D possibly corresponds to TRBD1 (6 bases). CDR3 length: 12 amino acids. CDR1 and CDR2 from the germline V gene are SQVTM and ANQGSEA. The ends were cut back, 3 bases at V and 7 bases at J, with 10 bases in the middle. CDR3 loop: CSVDPTGNEQFF. CDR3 coding DNA: TGCAGCGTTGATCCGACAGGAAATGAGCAGTTCTTC.

The CDR3 reads CASSSMDRGLTGSYNEQFF. In DNA form, the CDR3 reads TGCGCCAGCAGCTCAATGGACAGGGGGTTAACAGGCTCCTACAATGAGCAGTTCTTC. J is TRBJ2-1 and V is TRBV5-1; the match to TRBD1 covers 10 bases. The V segment lost 3 bases and the J segment 0 bases; nucleotides outside the gene matches: 12. Germline lookup yields CDR1 SGHRS and CDR2 YFSETQ. This CDR3 is built from 19 residues.

This clone was counted once. V and J are TRBV6-5 and TRBJ2-5, with 12 bases aligning to TRBD2. The better agreement between TRBJ2-7 and the DNA end casts doubt on the J call. CDR1 MNHEY and CDR2 SVGAGI come from the germline V gene. The CDR3 length is 15 residues. CDR3 region: CASRILAGGNYEQYF. The CDR3 DNA is TGTGCCAGCAGAATCCTAGCGGGAGGGAATTACGAGCAGTACTTC.

This chain uses TRBV5-6 with TRBJ2-1; TRBD2 aligns across 10 bases. The junction had 7 bases not matched to a gene; V was cut back by 0 bases and J by 7 bases. The CDR3 contains 16 residues. Germline V gene lookup returns CDR1 SGHDT and CDR2 YYEEEE. CDR3 nucleotide sequence: TGTGCCAGCAGCTTGGCCCAGGGACTAGCGAAAAATGAGCAGTTCTTC. Translating it yields CASSLAQGLAKNEQFF.

The V and J genes are TRBV10-3 and TRBJ2-6; the D gene is possibly TRBD1 (6 bases). The ends were cut back, 8 bases at V and 0 bases at J, with 17 bases in the middle. This CDR3 contains 17 residues. Germline values: CDR1 ENHRY, CDR2 SYGVKD. CDR3 sequence (DNA): TGTGCCATCCGCGAGGGGGTTCTCAACTCTGGGGCCAACGTCCTGACTTTC. Residues: CAIREGVLNSGANVLTF.